Presented here are 2 T cell receptor beta chains from one specimen sequenced in a study of blood T cell repertoires in COVID-19. Only in-frame clones appear in the TCRdb table, and some are missing; sequencing was by immunoSEQ multiplex PCR. This table has about 350,000 clones, roughly 90% appearing once. Sequenced material: PBMCs or T cells enriched from blood (not recorded which). The receptor source for this set is a woman aged 25 to 45 who had been exposed to COVID-19.

This clone was picked up one time. This chain connects TRBV11-3 to TRBJ2-2; TRBD1 agrees at 9 bases. The junction had 4 bases not matched to a gene; V was cut back by 7 bases and J by 4 bases. CDR1 and CDR2 from the germline V gene are SGHNT and YENEEA. This CDR3 is built from 14 residues. For the CDR3, the DNA is TGTGCCAGCACCAACAGGGGGCCCACCGGGGAGCTGTTTTTT. This translates into CASTNRGPTGELFF.

The J gene is TRBJ2-5, the V gene TRBV15, with D possibly TRBD1 on 6 matching bases. CDR3 length: 12 amino acids. V dropped 6 bases and J dropped 10 bases, with 15 bases sitting between them. The germline CDR1 and CDR2 sequences are LNHNV and YYDKDF (reference sequence). CDR3 amino acids: CATRAGTLVQYF. DNA for the CDR3: TGTGCCACCAGGGCCGGGACACTAGTCCAGTACTTC.